The TCR beta chain described here comes from a study of CD8 T cells in ankylosing spondylitis. Study-wide results and limits: One TCR beta motif, made up of 7 or 8 highly homologous variants, appeared characteristic of ankylosing spondylitis blood. Significant enrichment of disease-linked clones was reportedly seen in matched ankylosing spondylitis synovial fluid. Clones that were linked to disease were CD8+ and were relatively rare in peripheral blood. Earlier authors reported some of these motif variants in reactive arthritis synovial fluid and blood.

This clonotype was found many times. Antigen: not known. Deletions cut 7 bases from V and 8 bases from J, with 13 bases between. The CDR3 has 12 residues. A single record per CDR3 protein comes from TCRdb applying MiXCR to the 5' RACE reads. Of about 300,000 distinct CDR3 sequences listed, about 9.9% were seen once; the top ten hold more than 7%. This chain uses TRBV12-3 or TRBV12-4 with TRBJ2-3; D may be TRBD1 or TRBD2 (7 bases each). The specimen sequenced was blood, either unsorted or a sorted T cell fraction (not recorded which). This sequence was found in a female donor with ankylosing spondylitis or in good health (not recorded which). CDR3 nucleotides: TGTGCCAGCAACACCAGGGGGGGTACGCAGTATTTT. Its protein is CASNTRGGTQYF.